Following are 20 T cell receptor beta chains from one sample sequenced in a study of T cells in Graves' hyperthyroidism and ophthalmopathy. Amplified regions were TCR beta CDR3 sequences from RNA transcripts. The primer set for the first-round RT-PCR of the TCR CDR3 was HTBI. MiXCR, run by TCRdb on the multiplex PCR reads, gives a single entry per CDR3 protein. The repertoire includes about 610,000 distinct CDR3 sequences, more than 45% of them detected once, and roughly 8.2% sits in the top ten. The sequenced sample was peripheral blood or thyroid tissue (not recorded which). These receptors were collected from a woman under 30 with Graves' hyperthyroidism.

This chain joins TRBV10-3 and TRBJ1-2; 9 nucleotides line up with TRBD1. Germline V CDR1 and CDR2: ENHRY, SYGVKD. The CDR3 covers 14 residues. V was clipped by 6 bases and J by 12 bases; unmatched bases: 14. The CDR3 here is CAIRGRTGEVGNTF. For the CDR3, the DNA is TGTGCCATCAGGGGGAGGACAGGGGAAGTTGGAAACACCTTC.

The chain employs TRBV29-1 and TRBJ2-5, with a tentative D call TRBD2 (5 bases). Germline V gene sequence: CDR1 SQVTM, CDR2 ANQGSEA. This CDR3 comprises 10 residues. In DNA, the CDR3 is TGCACCCACGGGGATGAGACCCAGTACTTC. Protein product: CTHGDETQYF.

In its sample, this clonotype was seen a few times. This chain joins TRBV6-2 or TRBV6-3 and TRBJ2-5; 7 nucleotides agree with TRBD2. In germline, CDR1 is MNHEY, CDR2 SVGEGT. This CDR3 comprises 14 residues. With 6 bases clipped from V and 2 bases from J, the junction kept 6 bases outside the gene matches. CDR3 coding DNA: TGTGCCAGCAGCCTACTAGCGTCACAAGAGACCCAGTACTTC. Translated: CASSLLASQETQYF.

This clonotype came up many times. This sequence joins TRBV7-3 and TRBJ2-7; 7 bases match TRBD2. V lost 0 bases, J lost 2 bases, and 4 bases stayed unmatched. The V gene's germline CDR1 is SGHTA and CDR2 FQGTGA. This CDR3 is 15 amino acids long. CDR3 nucleotides: TGTGCCAGCAGCTTAACTCTAGCGGTACCCTACGAGCAGTACTTC. Translation gives CASSLTLAVPYEQYF. Full variable domain (remainder filled in from reference TRBV7-3 and TRBJ2-7): GAGVSQTPSNKVTEKGKYVELRCDPISGHTALYWYRQSLGQGPEFLIYFQGTGAADDSGLPNDRFFAVRPEGSVSTLKIQRTERGDSAVYLCASSLTLAVPYEQYFGPGTRLTVT.

In this sample, this clonotype turned up many times. The CDR3 DNA follows: TGTGCCACCAGTGATTTTGCCGGGTATGGCTACACCTTC. It codes for CATSDFAGYGYTF. This chain links TRBV24-1 with TRBJ1-2, with no clear D. Trimming stripped 1 base from V and 5 bases from J, with 7 bases between. Germline values: CDR1 KGHDR, CDR2 SFDVKD. The CDR3 consists of 13 residues.

In its sample, this clonotype was seen many times. V usage is TRBV6-5 and J usage is TRBJ2-7, with a weak D call TRBD2 (6 bases). This CDR3 contains 15 residues. V was pared by 3 bases and J by 4 bases, with 16 bases between. Germline-derived CDR1 and CDR2 are MNHEY and SVGAGI. Here the CDR3 reads CASSYVSREWYEQYF. DNA of the CDR3: TGTGCCAGCAGTTATGTCTCCCGGGAGTGGTACGAGCAGTACTTC.

As concerns this clonotype: A much larger clone sits a single nucleotide away, making a read error possible. The chain recombines TRBV5-4 with TRBJ2-2; weak D call: TRBD2 (5 bases). CDR3 length: 15 residues. The germline CDR1 and CDR2 sequences are SGHNT and YYREEE (reference sequence). The CDR3 here is CASSLARSDTGELSF. Written as DNA, the CDR3 is TGTGCCAGCAGCTTGGCCCGAAGCGACACCGGGGAGCTGTCTTTT.

This clonotype was detected many times. The V and J genes are TRBV7-9 and TRBJ2-2, with a possible D match to TRBD1 (6 bases). V was pared by 5 bases and J by 2 bases, with 12 bases between. The germline CDR1 and CDR2 sequences are SEHNR and FQNEAQ (reference sequence). The CDR3 has 15 residues. The CDR3 protein is CASSDRDKNTGELFF. The CDR3, as DNA: TGTGCCAGCAGCGACCGGGACAAAAACACCGGGGAGCTGTTTTTT.

A word on this clonotype: Sequence at one end of the junction differs from germline and may be a read error. This chain links TRBV2 with TRBJ2-4, with D possibly TRBD1 on 5 matching bases. Germline lookup yields CDR1 SNHLY and CDR2 FYNNEI. This CDR3 region has 16 residues. CDR3 bases: TGTGCCAGCACTGAAGGGGATATGGCGGCCAAAAACATTCAGTACTTC. Its protein is CASTEGDMAAKNIQYF.

This clonotype came up many times. This rearrangement joins TRBV24-1 to TRBJ1-5; weak D call: TRBD1 (6 bases). The CDR3 length is 17 residues. V was shortened by 4 bases and J by 2 bases, with 17 bases between the two germline ends. The germline V gene encodes CDR1 KGHDR and CDR2 SFDVKD. The chain's CDR3 is CATSDPKTGGGNQPQHF. The CDR3 nucleotides are TGTGCCACCAGTGACCCGAAGACAGGCGGGGGCAATCAGCCCCAGCATTTT.

This clonotype showed up many times. The chain employs TRBV10-2 and TRBJ1-4, with 8 bases aligning to TRBD1. CDR1 is WSHSY, CDR2 SAAADI, per germline. The V segment lost 6 bases and the J segment 3 bases; nucleotides outside the gene matches: 6. CDR3 length equals 15 residues. The chain's CDR3 is CASRRTGSPNEKLFF. In DNA, the CDR3 is TGCGCCAGCAGACGGACAGGGAGCCCTAATGAAAAACTGTTTTTT.

The CDR3 loop reads CATRSGAKDGYTF. In nucleotides, the CDR3 is TGTGCCACCAGGTCAGGGGCCAAGGATGGCTACACCTTC. The V gene is TRBV24-1, the J gene TRBJ1-2; TRBD1 is a possible D gene (6 bases). Germline CDR1 is KGHDR and CDR2 is SFDVKD. The V gene lost 7 bases and the J gene lost 6 bases, with 14 bases spanning the gap. The CDR3 is 13 residues long.

The rearrangement joins TRBV7-6 to TRBJ2-7; D is uncertain. Per the germline V gene, CDR1 is SGHVS and CDR2 is FNYEAQ. The CDR3 loop spans 13 amino acids. V was clipped by 5 bases and J by 7 bases, with 15 bases between them. The CDR3 here is CASSAGPGDEQYF. CDR3 DNA sequence: TGTGCCAGCAGCGCCGGACCGGGCGATGAGCAGTACTTC.

For this clonotype: Mismatch with germline at one junction end may stem from a read error. V is TRBV15 and J is TRBJ1-2, with unresolved D. The CDR3 covers 10 residues. In germline, CDR1 is LNHNV, CDR2 YYDKDF (reference sequence). The CDR3: CATSRASTPF. Here the CDR3 DNA reads TGTGCCACCAGCAGAGCTTCGACACCCTTC.

The table lists this clonotype with many counts. This chain connects TRBV12-3 or TRBV12-4 to TRBJ1-2, with unresolved D. This CDR3 is built from 13 residues. Trimming shortened V by 4 bases and J by 5 bases, and 11 bases separated the two germline ends. As DNA, the CDR3 is TGTGCCAGCAGTTCCCAAAGACTATATGGCTACACCTTC. Protein sequence: CASSSQRLYGYTF.

The rearrangement uses TRBV4-3 and TRBJ2-1; D gene uncertain. Germline loops: CDR1 LGHNA, CDR2 YSLEER. This CDR3 comprises 17 residues. Trimming cost V 0 bases and J 4 bases, with 16 bases left between them. CDR3 DNA: TGCGCCAGCAGCCAAGATCTAGGCGGAACCTCATACAATGAGCAGTTCTTC. Protein: CASSQDLGGTSYNEQFF.

CDR3: CASSVRMQDTQYF. Written as DNA, the CDR3 is TGTGCCAGCAGTGTCCGGATGCAAGATACGCAGTATTTT. The chain couples TRBV2 to TRBJ2-3; D uncertain. This CDR3 has 13 amino acids. Germline CDR1 and CDR2: SNHLY and FYNNEI. The V gene lost 4 bases and the J gene lost 5 bases, with 10 bases spanning the gap.

Concerning this clonotype itself: It may be a read error: a sequence one base away is much more abundant. The V gene is TRBV5-1, the J gene TRBJ1-1; tentatively, D is TRBD1 (5 bases). CDR1 SGHRS and CDR2 YFSETQ come from the germline V gene. This CDR3 is built from 12 residues. V shed 0 bases and J shed 7 bases, with 7 bases lying between them. CDR3 sequence (DNA): TGCGCCAGCAGCTTGGGACAGTATGAAGCTTTCTTT. This gives the protein CASSLGQYEAFF.

This clonotype was detected ten times or more. The J gene is TRBJ1-1, the V gene TRBV20-1, with a possible D match to TRBD1 (6 bases). The length of the CDR3 is 14 residues. V was trimmed by 6 bases and J by 0 bases, leaving 14 bases between them. The V gene's germline CDR1 is DFQATT and CDR2 SNEGSKA (reference sequence). Here the CDR3 reads CSAQDRPLNTEAFF. The CDR3 nucleotides read TGCAGTGCACAAGACAGGCCCCTGAACACTGAAGCTTTCTTT.

This clonotype appeared many times. J is TRBJ1-5 and V is TRBV10-3; D is unresolved. The V end lost 6 bases, the J end lost 5 bases, and 29 bases lay between the germline ends. Germline CDR1 reads ENHRY; CDR2 reads SYGVKD. This CDR3 is built from 19 residues. As DNA, the CDR3 is TGTGCCATCAGACCCCGTCGGTCGGTCCCCCGGGAAAGGGATCAGCCCCAGCATTTT. It is translated as CAIRPRRSVPRERDQPQHF.